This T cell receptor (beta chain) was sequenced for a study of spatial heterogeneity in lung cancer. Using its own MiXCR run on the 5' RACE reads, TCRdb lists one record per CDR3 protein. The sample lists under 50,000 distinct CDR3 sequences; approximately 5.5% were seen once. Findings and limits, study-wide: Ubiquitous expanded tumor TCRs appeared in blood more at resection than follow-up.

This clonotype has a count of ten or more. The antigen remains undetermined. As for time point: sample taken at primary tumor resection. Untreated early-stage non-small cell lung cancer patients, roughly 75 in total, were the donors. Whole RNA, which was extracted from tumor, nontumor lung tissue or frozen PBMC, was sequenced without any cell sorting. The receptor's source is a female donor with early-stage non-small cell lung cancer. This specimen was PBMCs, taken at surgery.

CDR3 loop: CSGGTGGVGDYGYTF. The CDR3 region has the DNA TGCAGCGGTGGGACAGGGGGCGTTGGGGACTATGGCTACACCTTC. The chain carries TRBV29-1 and TRBJ1-2; TRBD1 agrees at 12 bases. The germline gives CDR1 SQVTM, CDR2 ANQGSEA. V lost 7 bases and J lost 3; bases outside the gene matches: 9. The length of the CDR3 is 15 residues.